This entry is about one TCR beta chain. This sample was taken from a study of blood T cell repertoires in COVID-19. Profiled with immunoSEQ multiplex PCR; TCRdb holds only in-frame clones, not every one. Of some 350,000 clones detected, approximately 88% appear once; the ten largest clones hold less than 5.5%. The V and J ends lost 4 bases and 0 bases respectively, with 5 bases between them. This CDR3 has 13 residues. Germline assignment: CDR1 SGHNT and CDR2 YYREEE (reference sequence). Sequencing was done on a sample of PBMCs or T cells enriched from blood (not recorded which). The chain couples TRBV5-4 to TRBJ2-1; D unresolved. The sequence was obtained from a man aged 30-40 years who had recovered from COVID-19. Here the CDR3 reads CASSASSYNEQFF. The DNA of the CDR3 is TGTGCCAGCAGCGCGAGCTCCTACAATGAGCAGTTCTTC.